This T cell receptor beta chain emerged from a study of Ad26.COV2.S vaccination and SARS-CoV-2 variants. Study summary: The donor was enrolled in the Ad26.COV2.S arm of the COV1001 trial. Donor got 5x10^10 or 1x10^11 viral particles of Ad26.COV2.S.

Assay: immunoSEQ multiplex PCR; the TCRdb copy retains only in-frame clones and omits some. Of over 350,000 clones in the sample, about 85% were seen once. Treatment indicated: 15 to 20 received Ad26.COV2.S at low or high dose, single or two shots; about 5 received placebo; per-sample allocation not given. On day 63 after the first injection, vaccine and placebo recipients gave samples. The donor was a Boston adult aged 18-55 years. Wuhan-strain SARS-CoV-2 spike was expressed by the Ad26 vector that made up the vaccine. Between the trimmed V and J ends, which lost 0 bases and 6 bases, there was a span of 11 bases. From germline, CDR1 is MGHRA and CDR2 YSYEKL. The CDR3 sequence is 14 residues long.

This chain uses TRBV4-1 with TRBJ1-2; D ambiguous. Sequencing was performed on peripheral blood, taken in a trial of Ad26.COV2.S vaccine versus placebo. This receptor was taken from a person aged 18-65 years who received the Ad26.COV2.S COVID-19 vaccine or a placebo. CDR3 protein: CASSQELWRDGYTF. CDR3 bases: TGCGCCAGCAGCCAAGAGCTGTGGCGAGATGGCTACACCTTC.